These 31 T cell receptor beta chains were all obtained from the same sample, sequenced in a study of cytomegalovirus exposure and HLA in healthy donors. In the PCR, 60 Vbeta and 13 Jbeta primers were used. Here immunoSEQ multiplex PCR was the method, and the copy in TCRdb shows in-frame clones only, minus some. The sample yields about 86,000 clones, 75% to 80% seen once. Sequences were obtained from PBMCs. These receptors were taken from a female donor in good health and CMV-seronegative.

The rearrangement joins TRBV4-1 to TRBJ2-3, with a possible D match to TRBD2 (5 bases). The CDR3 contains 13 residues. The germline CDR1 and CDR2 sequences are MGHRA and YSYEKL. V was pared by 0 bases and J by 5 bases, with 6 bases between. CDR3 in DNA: TGCGCCAGCAGCCAAGATCGGGGAGATACGCAGTATTTT. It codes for CASSQDRGDTQYF.

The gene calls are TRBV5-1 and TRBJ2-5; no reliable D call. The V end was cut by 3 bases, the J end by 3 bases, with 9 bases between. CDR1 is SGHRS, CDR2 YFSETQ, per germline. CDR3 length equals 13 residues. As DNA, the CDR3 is TGCGCCAGCAGCTCGACTCTTAAAGAGACCCAGTACTTC. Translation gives CASSSTLKETQYF.

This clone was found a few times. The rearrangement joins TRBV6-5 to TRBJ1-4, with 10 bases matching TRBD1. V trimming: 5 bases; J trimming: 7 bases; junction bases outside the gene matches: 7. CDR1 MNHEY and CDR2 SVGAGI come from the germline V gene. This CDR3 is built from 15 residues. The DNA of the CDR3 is TGTGCCAGCAGTCTAGAGACAGGGGGCGGTGAAAAACTGTTTTTT. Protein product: CASSLETGGGEKLFF.

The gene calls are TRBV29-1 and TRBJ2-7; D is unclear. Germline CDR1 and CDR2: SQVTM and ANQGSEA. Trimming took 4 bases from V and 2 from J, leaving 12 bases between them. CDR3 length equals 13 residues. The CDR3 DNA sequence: TGCAGCGTTGCGTCGAGCACGACCTACGAGCAGTACTTC. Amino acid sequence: CSVASSTTYEQYF.

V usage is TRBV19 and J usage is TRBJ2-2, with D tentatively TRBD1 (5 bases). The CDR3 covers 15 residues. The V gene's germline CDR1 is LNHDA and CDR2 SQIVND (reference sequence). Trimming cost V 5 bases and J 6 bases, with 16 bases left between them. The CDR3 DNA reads TGTGCCAGTAGTGGGGCAGGCAGACGATCCGGGGAGCTGTTTTTT. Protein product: CASSGAGRRSGELFF.

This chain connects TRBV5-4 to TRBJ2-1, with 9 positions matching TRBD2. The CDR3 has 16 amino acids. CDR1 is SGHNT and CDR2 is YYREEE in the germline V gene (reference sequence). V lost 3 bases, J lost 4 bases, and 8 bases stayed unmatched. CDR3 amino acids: CASSWEGTSRYNEQFF. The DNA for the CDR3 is TGTGCCAGCAGCTGGGAGGGGACTAGCAGATACAATGAGCAGTTCTTC.

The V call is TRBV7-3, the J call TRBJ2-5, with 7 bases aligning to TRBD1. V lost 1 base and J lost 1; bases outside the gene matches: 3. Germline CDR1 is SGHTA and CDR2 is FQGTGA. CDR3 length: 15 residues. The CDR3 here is CASSLNTGVQETQYF. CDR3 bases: TGTGCCAGCAGCTTAAATACAGGGGTCCAAGAGACCCAGTACTTC.

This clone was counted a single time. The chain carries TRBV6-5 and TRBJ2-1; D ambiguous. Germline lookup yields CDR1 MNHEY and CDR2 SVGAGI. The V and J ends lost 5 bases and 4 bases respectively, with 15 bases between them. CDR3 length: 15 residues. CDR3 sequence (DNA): TGTGCCAGCAGTCGGAGCGAGAATACTTACAATGAGCAGTTCTTC. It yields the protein CASSRSENTYNEQFF.

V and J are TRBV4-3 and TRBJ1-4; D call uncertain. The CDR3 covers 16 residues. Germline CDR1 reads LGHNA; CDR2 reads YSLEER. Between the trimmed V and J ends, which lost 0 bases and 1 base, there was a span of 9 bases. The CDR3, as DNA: TGCGCCAGCAGCCAAGATCGCCGGGGAACTAATGAAAAACTGTTTTTT. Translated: CASSQDRRGTNEKLFF.

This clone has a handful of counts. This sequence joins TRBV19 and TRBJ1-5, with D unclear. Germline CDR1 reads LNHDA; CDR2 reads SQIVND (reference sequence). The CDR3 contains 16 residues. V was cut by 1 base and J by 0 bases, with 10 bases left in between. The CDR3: CASSIGGMVSNQPQHF. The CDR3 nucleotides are TGTGCCAGTAGTATAGGAGGCATGGTTAGCAATCAGCCCCAGCATTTT.

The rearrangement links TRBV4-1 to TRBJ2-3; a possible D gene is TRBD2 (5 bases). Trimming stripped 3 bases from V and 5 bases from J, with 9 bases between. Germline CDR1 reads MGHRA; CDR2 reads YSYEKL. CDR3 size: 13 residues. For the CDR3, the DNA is TGCGCCAGCAGCCAGGGAAGCGGAGATACGCAGTATTTT. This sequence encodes CASSQGSGDTQYF.

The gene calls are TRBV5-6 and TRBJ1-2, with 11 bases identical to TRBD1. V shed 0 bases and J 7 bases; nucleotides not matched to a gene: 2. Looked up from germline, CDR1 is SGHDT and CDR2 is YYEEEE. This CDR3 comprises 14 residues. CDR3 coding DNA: TGTGCCAGCAGCTTGGGGACAGGGGGCCTTGGCTACACCTTC. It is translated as CASSLGTGGLGYTF.

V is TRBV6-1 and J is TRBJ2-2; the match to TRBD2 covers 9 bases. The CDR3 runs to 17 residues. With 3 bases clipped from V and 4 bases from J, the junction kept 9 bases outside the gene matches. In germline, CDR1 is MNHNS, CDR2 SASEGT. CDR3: CASSEGLATRPTGELFF. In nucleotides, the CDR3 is TGTGCCAGCAGTGAGGGACTAGCCACACGCCCCACCGGGGAGCTGTTTTTT.

In nucleotides, the CDR3 is TGTGCCAGCAGCTTAGTAGGGACAGATTATCAGCCCCAGCATTTT. Its protein is CASSLVGTDYQPQHF. The J gene is TRBJ1-5, the V gene TRBV7-2; the match to TRBD1 covers 7 bases. With V trimmed by 1 base and J by 5 bases, 5 bases remained unmatched. The CDR3 loop spans 15 amino acids. In germline, CDR1 is SGHTA, CDR2 FQGNSA. Combining the CDR3 with reference TRBV7-2 and TRBJ1-5 gives the whole variable domain GAGVSQSPSNKVTEKGKDVELRCDPISGHTALYWYRQSLGQGLEFLIYFQGNSAPDKSGLPSDRFSAERTGGSVSTLTIQRTQQEDSAVYLCASSLVGTDYQPQHFGDGTRLSIL.

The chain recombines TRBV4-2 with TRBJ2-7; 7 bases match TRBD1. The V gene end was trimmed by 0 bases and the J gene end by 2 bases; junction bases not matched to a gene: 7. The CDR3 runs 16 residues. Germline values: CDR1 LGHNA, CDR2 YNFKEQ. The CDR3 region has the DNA TGTGCCAGCAGCCAAGATCTCGAGACAGGGACCTACGAGCAGTACTTC. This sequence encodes CASSQDLETGTYEQYF.

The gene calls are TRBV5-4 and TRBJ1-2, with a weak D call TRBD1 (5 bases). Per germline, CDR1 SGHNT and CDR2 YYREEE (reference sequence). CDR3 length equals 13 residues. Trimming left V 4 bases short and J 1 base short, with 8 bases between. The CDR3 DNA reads TGTGCCAGCAGCCCGACAGTTAACTATGGCTACACCTTC. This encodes CASSPTVNYGYTF.

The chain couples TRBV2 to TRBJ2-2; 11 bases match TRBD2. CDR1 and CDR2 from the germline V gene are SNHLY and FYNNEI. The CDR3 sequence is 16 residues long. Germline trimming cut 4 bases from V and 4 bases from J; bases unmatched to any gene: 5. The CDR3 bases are TGTGCCAGCAGTGTATTGCTAGCGGGAGGCACCGGGGAGCTGTTTTTT. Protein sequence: CASSVLLAGGTGELFF.

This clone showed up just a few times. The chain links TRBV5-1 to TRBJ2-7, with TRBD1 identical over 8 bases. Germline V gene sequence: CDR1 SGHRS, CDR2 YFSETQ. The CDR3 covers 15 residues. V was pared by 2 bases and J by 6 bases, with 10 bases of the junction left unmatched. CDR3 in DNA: TGCGCCAGCAGCTTCAGCCTTCAGGGGGCAGGCGAGCAGTACTTC. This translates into CASSFSLQGAGEQYF.

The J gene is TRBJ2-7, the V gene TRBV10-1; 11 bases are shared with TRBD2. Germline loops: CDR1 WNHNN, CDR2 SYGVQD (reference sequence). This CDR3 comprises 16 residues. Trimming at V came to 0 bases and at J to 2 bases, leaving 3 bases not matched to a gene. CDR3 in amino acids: CASSESGLADPYEQYF. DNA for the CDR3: TGCGCCAGCAGTGAGTCGGGACTAGCGGACCCCTACGAGCAGTACTTC.

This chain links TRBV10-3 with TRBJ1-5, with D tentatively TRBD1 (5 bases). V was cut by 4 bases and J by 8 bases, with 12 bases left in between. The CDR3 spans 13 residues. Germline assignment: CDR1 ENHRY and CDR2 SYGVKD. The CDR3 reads CAISGQGMEPQHF. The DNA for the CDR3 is TGTGCCATCAGTGGCCAGGGAATGGAGCCCCAGCATTTT.

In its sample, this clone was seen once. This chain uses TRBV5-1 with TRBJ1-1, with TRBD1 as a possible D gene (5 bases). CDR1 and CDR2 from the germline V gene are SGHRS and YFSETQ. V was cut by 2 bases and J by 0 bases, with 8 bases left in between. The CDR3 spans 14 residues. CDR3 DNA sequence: TGCGCCAGCAGCTTACGACAGCTGAACACTGAAGCTTTCTTT. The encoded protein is CASSLRQLNTEAFF.

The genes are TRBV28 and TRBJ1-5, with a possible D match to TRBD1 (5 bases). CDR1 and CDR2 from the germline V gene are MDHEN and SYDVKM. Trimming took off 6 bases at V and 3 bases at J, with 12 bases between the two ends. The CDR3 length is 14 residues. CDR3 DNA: TGTGCCAGCAGAAATGACAGCGCCAATCAGCCCCAGCATTTT. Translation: CASRNDSANQPQHF.

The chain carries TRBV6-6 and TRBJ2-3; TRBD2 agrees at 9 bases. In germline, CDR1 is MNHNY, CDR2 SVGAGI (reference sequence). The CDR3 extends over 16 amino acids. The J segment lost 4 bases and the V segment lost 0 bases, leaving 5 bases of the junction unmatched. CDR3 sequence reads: CASSYSVAGVADTQYF. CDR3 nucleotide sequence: TGTGCCAGCAGTTACTCGGTAGCGGGAGTAGCAGATACGCAGTATTTT.

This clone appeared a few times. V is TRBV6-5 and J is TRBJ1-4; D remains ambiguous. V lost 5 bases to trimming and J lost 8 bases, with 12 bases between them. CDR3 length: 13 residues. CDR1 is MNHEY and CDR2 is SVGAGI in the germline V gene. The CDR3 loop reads CASSDPGSEKLFF. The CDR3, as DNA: TGTGCCAGCAGTGACCCCGGGAGCGAAAAACTGTTTTTT.

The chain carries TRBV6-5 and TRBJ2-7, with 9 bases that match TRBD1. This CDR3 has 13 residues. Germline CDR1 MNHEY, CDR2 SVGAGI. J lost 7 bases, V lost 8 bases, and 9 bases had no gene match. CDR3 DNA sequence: TGTGCCAGCGGCTCATACGACAGGGGGGAGCAGTACTTC. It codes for CASGSYDRGEQYF.

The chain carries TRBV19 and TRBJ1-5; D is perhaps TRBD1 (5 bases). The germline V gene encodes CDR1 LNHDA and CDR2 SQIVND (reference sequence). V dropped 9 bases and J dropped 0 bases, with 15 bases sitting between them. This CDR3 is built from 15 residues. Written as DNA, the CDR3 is TGTGCCAGAAGACAGCTCCCCTATAGCAATCAGCCCCAGCATTTT. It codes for CARRQLPYSNQPQHF.

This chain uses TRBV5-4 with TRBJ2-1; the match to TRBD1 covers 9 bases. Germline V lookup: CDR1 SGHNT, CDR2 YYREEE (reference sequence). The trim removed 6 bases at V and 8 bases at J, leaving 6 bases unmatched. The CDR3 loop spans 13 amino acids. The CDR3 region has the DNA TGTGCCAGCAATTCGGACAGGGGCTATGAGCAGTTCTTC. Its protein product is CASNSDRGYEQFF.

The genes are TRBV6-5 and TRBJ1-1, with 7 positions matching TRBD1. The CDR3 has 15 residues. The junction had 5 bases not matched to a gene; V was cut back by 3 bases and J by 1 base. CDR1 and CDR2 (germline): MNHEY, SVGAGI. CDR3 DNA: TGTGCCAGCAGTTATACAGGGGCTACGAACACTGAAGCTTTCTTT. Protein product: CASSYTGATNTEAFF.

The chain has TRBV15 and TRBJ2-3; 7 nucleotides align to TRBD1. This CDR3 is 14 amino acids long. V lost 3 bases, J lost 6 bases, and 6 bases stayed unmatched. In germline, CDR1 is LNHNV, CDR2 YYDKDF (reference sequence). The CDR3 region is CATSRTGKQDTQYF. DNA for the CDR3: TGTGCCACCAGCAGGACAGGGAAACAGGATACGCAGTATTTT.

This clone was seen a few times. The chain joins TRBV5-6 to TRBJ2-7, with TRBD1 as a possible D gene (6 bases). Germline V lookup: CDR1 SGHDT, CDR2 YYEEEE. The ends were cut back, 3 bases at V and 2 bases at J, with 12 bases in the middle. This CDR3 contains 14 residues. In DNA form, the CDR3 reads TGTGCCAGCAGCTCAAACAGGGTTCCCTACGAGCAGTACTTC. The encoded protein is CASSSNRVPYEQYF.

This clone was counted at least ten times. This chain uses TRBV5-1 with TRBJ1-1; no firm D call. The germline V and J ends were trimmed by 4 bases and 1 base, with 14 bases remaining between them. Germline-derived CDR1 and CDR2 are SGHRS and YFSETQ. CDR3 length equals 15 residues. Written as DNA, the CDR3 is TGCGCCAGCAGCCCCGGGGAGGTGACGAACACTGAAGCTTTCTTT. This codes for CASSPGEVTNTEAFF.